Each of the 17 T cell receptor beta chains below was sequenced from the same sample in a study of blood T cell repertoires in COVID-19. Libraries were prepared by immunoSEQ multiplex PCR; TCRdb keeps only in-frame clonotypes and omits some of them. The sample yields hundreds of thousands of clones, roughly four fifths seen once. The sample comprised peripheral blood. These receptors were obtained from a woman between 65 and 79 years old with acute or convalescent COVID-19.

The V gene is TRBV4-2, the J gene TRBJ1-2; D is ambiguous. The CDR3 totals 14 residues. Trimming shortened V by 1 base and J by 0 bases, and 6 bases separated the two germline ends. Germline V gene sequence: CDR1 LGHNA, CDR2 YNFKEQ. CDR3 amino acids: CASSQGQPNYGYTF. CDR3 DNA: TGTGCCAGCAGCCAAGGACAACCTAACTATGGCTACACCTTC.

The CDR3 reads CATGTGFNSPLHF. The CDR3, as DNA: TGTGCCACGGGGACAGGGTTTAATTCACCCCTCCACTTT. The V gene is TRBV27, the J gene TRBJ1-6, with TRBD1 matching 9 bases. Germline trimming cut 10 bases from V and 6 bases from J; bases unmatched to any gene: 4. Germline CDR1 is MNHEY and CDR2 is SMNVEV (reference sequence). The CDR3 covers 13 residues.

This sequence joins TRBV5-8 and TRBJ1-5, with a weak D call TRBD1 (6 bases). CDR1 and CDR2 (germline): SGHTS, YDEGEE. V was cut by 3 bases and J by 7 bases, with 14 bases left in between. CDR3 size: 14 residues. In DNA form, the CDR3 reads TGTGCCAGCAGCTCCGAGGGGGGGGTCCAGCCCCAGCATTTT. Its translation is CASSSEGGVQPQHF.

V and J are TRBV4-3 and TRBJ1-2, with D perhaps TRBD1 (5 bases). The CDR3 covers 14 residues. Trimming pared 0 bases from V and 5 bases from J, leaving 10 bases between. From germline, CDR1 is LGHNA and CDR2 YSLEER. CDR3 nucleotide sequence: TGCGCCAGCAGCCAAGAATACAGGTTGTATGGCTACACCTTC. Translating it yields CASSQEYRLYGYTF.

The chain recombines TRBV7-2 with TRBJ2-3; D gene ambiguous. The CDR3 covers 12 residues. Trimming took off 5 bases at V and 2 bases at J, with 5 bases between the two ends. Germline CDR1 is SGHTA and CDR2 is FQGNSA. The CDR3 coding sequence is TGTGCCAGCAGCGCGTTCACAGATACGCAGTATTTT. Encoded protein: CASSAFTDTQYF.

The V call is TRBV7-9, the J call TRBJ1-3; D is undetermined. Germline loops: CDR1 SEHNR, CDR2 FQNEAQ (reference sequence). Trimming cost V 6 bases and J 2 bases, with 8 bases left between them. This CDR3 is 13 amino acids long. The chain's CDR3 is CASSSSAGNTIYF. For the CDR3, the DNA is TGTGCCAGCAGTTCAAGCGCTGGAAACACCATATATTTT.

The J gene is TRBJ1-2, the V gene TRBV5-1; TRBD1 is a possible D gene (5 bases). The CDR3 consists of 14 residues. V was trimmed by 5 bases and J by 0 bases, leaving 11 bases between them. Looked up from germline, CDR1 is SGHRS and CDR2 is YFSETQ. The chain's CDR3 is CASRLQATNYGYTF. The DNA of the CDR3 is TGCGCCAGCAGATTACAGGCCACTAACTATGGCTACACCTTC. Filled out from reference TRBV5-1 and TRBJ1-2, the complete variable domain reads KAGVTQTPRYLIKTRGQQVTLSCSPISGHRSVSWYQQTPGQGLQFLFEYFSETQRNKGNFPGRFSGRQFSNSRSEMNVSTLELGDSALYLCASRLQATNYGYTFGSGTRLTVV.

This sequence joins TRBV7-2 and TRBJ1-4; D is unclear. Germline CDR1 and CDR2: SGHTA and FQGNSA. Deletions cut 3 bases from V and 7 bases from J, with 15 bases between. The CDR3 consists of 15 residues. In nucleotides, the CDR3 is TGTGCCAGCAGCTTGACGACATTGTCCGCTGAAAAACTGTTTTTT. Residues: CASSLTTLSAEKLFF.

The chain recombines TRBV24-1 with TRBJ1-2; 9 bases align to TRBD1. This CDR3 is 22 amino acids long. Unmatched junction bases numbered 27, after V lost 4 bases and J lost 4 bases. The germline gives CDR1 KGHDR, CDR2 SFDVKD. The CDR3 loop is CATSDSLGQPGTGIRNIYGYTF. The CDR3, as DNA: TGTGCCACCAGTGACTCGCTCGGACAACCCGGGACAGGGATTAGGAATATCTATGGCTACACCTTC.

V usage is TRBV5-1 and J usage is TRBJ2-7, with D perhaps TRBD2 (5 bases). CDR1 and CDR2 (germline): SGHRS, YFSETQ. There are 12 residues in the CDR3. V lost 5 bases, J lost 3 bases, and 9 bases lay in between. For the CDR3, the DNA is TGCGCCAGCAGGATAAGCGGCTACGAGCAGTACTTC. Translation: CASRISGYEQYF. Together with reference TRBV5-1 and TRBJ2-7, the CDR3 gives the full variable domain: KAGVTQTPRYLIKTRGQQVTLSCSPISGHRSVSWYQQTPGQGLQFLFEYFSETQRNKGNFPGRFSGRQFSNSRSEMNVSTLELGDSALYLCASRISGYEQYFGPGTRLTVT.

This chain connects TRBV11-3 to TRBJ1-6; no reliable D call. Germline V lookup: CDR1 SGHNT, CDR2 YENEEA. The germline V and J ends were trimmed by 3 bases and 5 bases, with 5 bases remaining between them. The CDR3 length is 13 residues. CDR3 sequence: CASSFSNNSPLHF. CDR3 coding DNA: TGTGCCAGCAGCTTCTCTAATAATTCACCCCTCCACTTT.

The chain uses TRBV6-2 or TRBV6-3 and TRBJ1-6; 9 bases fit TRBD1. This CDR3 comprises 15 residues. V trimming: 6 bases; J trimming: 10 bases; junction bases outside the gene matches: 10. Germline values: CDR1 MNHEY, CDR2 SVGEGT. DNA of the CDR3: TGTGCCAGCAGCATATTGGACAGGGGACACTCACCCCTCCACTTT. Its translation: CASSILDRGHSPLHF.

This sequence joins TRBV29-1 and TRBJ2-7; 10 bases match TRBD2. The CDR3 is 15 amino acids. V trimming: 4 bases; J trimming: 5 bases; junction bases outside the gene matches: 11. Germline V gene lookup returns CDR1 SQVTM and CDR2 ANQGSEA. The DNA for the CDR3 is TGCAGCGTTGCACTAGCGGGGAGTTGGGTCGACGAGCAGTACTTC. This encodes CSVALAGSWVDEQYF.

CDR3 nucleotide sequence: TGTGCCAGTAGTATAGATCGAAACAGGCAAAACACTGAAGCTTTCTTT. It yields the protein CASSIDRNRQNTEAFF. This chain joins TRBV19 and TRBJ1-1, with a weak D call TRBD1 (5 bases). Germline V CDR1 and CDR2: LNHDA, SQIVND (reference sequence). V shed 0 bases and J shed 2 bases, with 13 bases lying between them. The CDR3 spans 16 residues. The complete variable domain, with remaining parts taken from reference TRBV19 and TRBJ1-1, reads DGGITQSPKYLFRKEGQNVTLSCEQNLNHDAMYWYRQDPGQGLRLIYYSQIVNDFQKGDIAEGYSVSREKKESFPLTVTSAQKNPTAFYLCASSIDRNRQNTEAFFGQGTRLTVV.

The CDR3 DNA reads as TGTGCCAGCAGTTTGACAGGGCGCACTGAAGCTTTCTTT. Protein sequence: CASSLTGRTEAFF. The chain is built from TRBV12-3 or TRBV12-4 and TRBJ1-1; 7 nucleotides line up with TRBD1. The CDR3 consists of 13 residues. V was clipped by 3 bases and J by 4 bases; unmatched bases: 2.

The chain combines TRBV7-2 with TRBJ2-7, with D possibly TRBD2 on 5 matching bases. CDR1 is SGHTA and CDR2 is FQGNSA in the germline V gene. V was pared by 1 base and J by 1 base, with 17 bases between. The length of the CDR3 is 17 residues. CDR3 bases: TGTGCCAGCAGCTTAGTCCCCCGGGGTCTAGGATCCTACGAGCAGTACTTC. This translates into CASSLVPRGLGSYEQYF.

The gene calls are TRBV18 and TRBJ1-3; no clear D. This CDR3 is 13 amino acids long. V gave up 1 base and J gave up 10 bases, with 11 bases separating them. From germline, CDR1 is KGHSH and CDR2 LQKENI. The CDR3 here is CASSPRAPGTIYF. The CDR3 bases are TGTGCCAGCTCACCACGGGCCCCTGGGACCATATATTTT.